Below are 9 T cell receptor beta chains sequenced from a single sample in a study of blood T cell repertoires in COVID-19. Assay: immunoSEQ multiplex PCR; the TCRdb copy retains only in-frame clones and omits some. The sample has under 500,000 clones; 70% to 90% are singletons. What was sequenced was PBMCs or T cells enriched from blood (not recorded which). These receptors were taken from a woman aged 18-29 years with acute COVID-19.

The J gene is TRBJ2-7, the V gene TRBV18, with 16 bases matching TRBD2. Per germline, CDR1 KGHSH and CDR2 LQKENI. The CDR3 runs 15 residues. V was pared by 3 bases and J by 8 bases, with 4 bases of the junction left unmatched. The CDR3 region is CASSPGTSGRAKQYF. CDR3 nucleotide sequence: TGTGCCAGCTCACCGGGGACTAGCGGGAGGGCCAAGCAGTACTTC.

In DNA form, the CDR3 reads TGTGCCAGCAGCCAGACAGGGGGGGAGACCCAGTACTTC. Residues: CASSQTGGETQYF. The genes are TRBV4-2 and TRBJ2-5; 9 nucleotides agree with TRBD1. The CDR3 spans 13 residues. J was trimmed by 5 bases and V by 3 bases; bases with no gene match: 1. The germline V gene has CDR1 LGHNA and CDR2 YNFKEQ.

This clone was seen just once. The J gene is TRBJ2-1, the V gene TRBV2; 10 bases are shared with TRBD2. Trimming took 6 bases from V and 4 from J; bases not matched to a gene: 9. CDR1 and CDR2 (germline): SNHLY, FYNNEI. The CDR3 is made up of 16 amino acids. Written as DNA, the CDR3 is TGTGCCAGCAGGACCCCCCTAGCGGGGGATTACAATGAGCAGTTCTTC. This codes for CASRTPLAGDYNEQFF.

The V gene is TRBV5-5, the J gene TRBJ1-6, with 8 bases lining up with TRBD1. The CDR3 is 14 residues long. V lost 4 bases, J lost 7 bases, and 4 bases stayed unmatched. The germline gives CDR1 SGHKS, CDR2 YYEKEE (reference sequence). The CDR3: CASSLQGGNSPLHF. In DNA, the CDR3 is TGTGCCAGCAGCCTACAGGGGGGAAATTCACCCCTCCACTTT.

The rearrangement links TRBV28 to TRBJ2-5, with 8 nucleotides matching TRBD1. Germline CDR1 MDHEN, CDR2 SYDVKM. J was trimmed by 5 bases and V by 3 bases; bases with no gene match: 11. The CDR3 is made up of 16 amino acids. CDR3 sequence: CASSLVGQGAWETQYF. The CDR3 nucleotides read TGTGCCAGCAGTTTGGTCGGGCAGGGGGCCTGGGAGACCCAGTACTTC. Looking up the rest from reference TRBV28 and TRBJ2-5 gives the full variable domain: DVKVTQSSRYLVKRTGEKVFLECVQDMDHENMFWYRQDPGLGLRLIYFSYDVKMKEKGDIPEGYSVSREKKERFSLILESASTNQTSMYLCASSLVGQGAWETQYFGPGTRLLVL.

The gene calls are TRBV30 and TRBJ1-5, with 9 positions matching TRBD1. The ends lost 4 bases at V and 5 bases at J; junction bases unmatched: 6. The CDR3 totals 14 residues. Germline CDR1 is GTSNPN and CDR2 is SVGIG (reference sequence). CDR3 nucleotides: TGTGCCTGGACAGTGGGACAGGGATATCAGCCCCAGCATTTT. Its translation is CAWTVGQGYQPQHF.

Written as DNA, the CDR3 is TGTGCCAGCAGCCCGCTGGACAGGGCAAACGAGCAGTACTTC. Translation: CASSPLDRANEQYF. The genes are TRBV14 and TRBJ2-7, with 8 bases aligning to TRBD1. Germline lookup yields CDR1 SGHDN and CDR2 FVKESK. V gave up 4 bases and J gave up 5 bases; unmatched junction bases: 7. This CDR3 comprises 14 residues.

The V and J genes are TRBV9 and TRBJ1-5; 8 bases map to TRBD1. After removal of 5 bases from V and 4 bases from J, the junction contained 11 bases not matched to a gene. This CDR3 is built from 16 residues. Germline CDR1 SGDLS, CDR2 YYNGEE. The CDR3 protein is CASSRSRTGRNQPQHF. DNA for the CDR3: TGTGCCAGCAGTCGTAGCCGGACAGGGAGGAATCAGCCCCAGCATTTT.

The chain employs TRBV19 and TRBJ2-2, with D possibly TRBD1 on 5 matching bases. Trimming removed 3 bases at V and 3 bases at J, with 14 bases between. The CDR3 runs to 16 residues. The germline V gene encodes CDR1 LNHDA and CDR2 SQIVND (reference sequence). The DNA of the CDR3 is TGTGCCAGTAGTATTGGATCAGGGTTTTACACCGGGGAGCTGTTTTTT. It yields the protein CASSIGSGFYTGELFF.